Listed here are 10 T cell receptor beta chains from one sample, sequenced in a study of T cell repertoires in cytomegalovirus infection. TCRdb itself ran the reads through MiXCR, one entry per CDR3 protein. The data contain around 330,000 distinct CDR3 sequences, roughly 17% of them singletons. Specimen: PBMCs. These receptors were taken from a human donor in good health (CMV status not recorded). Some clones in this sample may be carry-over from other donors' samples.

The sample holds a few counts of this clonotype. The CDR3 loop is CASREAGGPDTSYGYTF. The CDR3 nucleotides read TGTGCCAGCAGAGAGGCAGGGGGCCCCGATACTAGCTATGGCTACACCTTC. The V call is TRBV28, the J call TRBJ1-2; 8 nucleotides align to TRBD1. Trimming cost V 6 bases and J 4 bases; bases outside gene matches: 16. CDR3 length: 17 amino acids. CDR1 and CDR2 from the germline V gene are MDHEN and SYDVKM.

This clonotype was picked up a small number of times. The CDR3 region has the DNA TGCAGCGTCGGGGACAGCCAAGAGACCCAGTACTTC. This sequence encodes CSVGDSQETQYF. The chain links TRBV29-1 to TRBJ2-5; the match to TRBD1 covers 7 bases. Germline assignment: CDR1 SQVTM and CDR2 ANQGSEA. The V and J ends lost 6 bases and 1 base, in that order; junction bases with no gene match: 2. This CDR3 spans 12 amino acids.

The chain links TRBV28 to TRBJ1-4; 8 bases match TRBD1. The CDR3 spans 16 residues. Germline CDR1 reads MDHEN; CDR2 reads SYDVKM. V lost 8 bases and J lost 6; bases outside the gene matches: 14. This chain's CDR3 is CASGKRVQGAYEKLFF. CDR3 DNA: TGTGCCAGCGGTAAACGTGTGCAGGGGGCGTATGAAAAACTGTTTTTT.

This clonotype was seen ten or more times. V gene TRBV7-2 combines with J gene TRBJ2-3; tentative D call: TRBD1 (6 bases). This CDR3 has 16 amino acids. Trimming took 5 bases from V and 0 from J, leaving 15 bases between them. Germline V gene data show CDR1 as SGHTA and CDR2 as FQGNSA. CDR3 in amino acids: CASSPLGQSSTDTQYF. The CDR3 DNA is TGTGCCAGCAGCCCACTTGGACAGTCTAGCACAGATACGCAGTATTTT.

Only a few counts were recorded for this clonotype. This rearrangement joins TRBV24-1 to TRBJ2-3; D is undetermined. The CDR3 runs to 11 residues. V was clipped by 4 bases and J by 5 bases, with 3 bases between them. Germline assignment: CDR1 KGHDR and CDR2 SFDVKD. The CDR3 spells CATSDLDTQYF. The CDR3 nucleotides read TGTGCCACCAGTGACTTAGATACGCAGTATTTT.

The chain is built from TRBV6-5 and TRBJ1-6; TRBD1 aligns across 10 bases. With 7 bases clipped from V and 7 bases from J, the junction kept 4 bases outside the gene matches. The CDR3 extends over 14 amino acids. From germline, CDR1 is MNHEY and CDR2 SVGAGI. The CDR3 DNA reads TGTGCCAGCACCCGGGACAGGGGAAATTCACCCCTCCACTTT. Protein: CASTRDRGNSPLHF.

This clonotype was detected only once. The genes are TRBV28 and TRBJ1-5; 7 bases line up with TRBD1. The CDR3 is 13 residues long. V lost 6 bases, J lost 4 bases, and 3 bases stayed unmatched. In germline, CDR1 is MDHEN, CDR2 SYDVKM. CDR3 protein: CASRTGVNQPQHF. The CDR3 bases are TGTGCCAGCAGAACAGGGGTGAATCAGCCCCAGCATTTT.

The table lists this clonotype with a few counts. The V gene is TRBV5-1, the J gene TRBJ2-7; D gene ambiguous. Germline CDR1 and CDR2: SGHRS and YFSETQ. The ends were cut back, 4 bases at V and 7 bases at J, with 12 bases in the middle. CDR3 length: 12 amino acids. CDR3 DNA: TGCGCCAGCAGCCCCACTAAAGGAGAGCAGTACTTC. Its translation is CASSPTKGEQYF. Full variable domain (outside the CDR3, taken from reference TRBV5-1 and TRBJ2-7): KAGVTQTPRYLIKTRGQQVTLSCSPISGHRSVSWYQQTPGQGLQFLFEYFSETQRNKGNFPGRFSGRQFSNSRSEMNVSTLELGDSALYLCASSPTKGEQYFGPGTRLTVT.

The genes are TRBV6-6 and TRBJ1-1; D not resolved. Looked up from germline, CDR1 is MNHNY and CDR2 is SVGAGI (reference sequence). The V gene lost 0 bases and the J gene lost 1 base, with 3 bases spanning the gap. This CDR3 is built from 13 residues. This CDR3 is CASSYSWNTEAFF. As DNA, the CDR3 is TGTGCCAGCAGTTACTCGTGGAACACTGAAGCTTTCTTT.

This clonotype showed up many times. In DNA form, the CDR3 reads TGTGCCAGCAGTTACTCGCCGGTCTCCTACAATGAGCAGTTCTTC. Amino acids: CASSYSPVSYNEQFF. J is TRBJ2-1 and V is TRBV6-5; D unresolved. Germline V CDR1 and CDR2: MNHEY, SVGAGI. The CDR3 has 15 amino acids. V was shortened by 0 bases and J by 0 bases, with 6 bases between the two germline ends.